This T cell receptor (beta chain) is drawn from a study of T cell responses to AZD1222 COVID-19 vaccine (dated by TCRdb to the early 2020s). At the level of the whole study: Because spike-specific TCR depth and breadth did not differ between the two schedules, AZD1222 recipients who got a second dose at roughly 4 weeks were pooled with those who got a second dose at roughly 12 weeks. A total of just over 230 trial participants underwent TCR sequencing, of whom some 200 had received two doses of AZD1222 and about 26 had received two doses of the MenACWY control vaccine. Enrollment into the trials was organized by age into subgroups of 18-55, 56-69 and 70-plus years, and those subgroups contained about 150, 27 and 61 TCR-sequenced participants, respectively. General findings and caveats noted by the study authors: Vaccine-associated CD4 TCRs spanned the whole spike protein, with dominant responses in regions 160-218 and 743-854. Epitopes outside the regions mutated in the B.1.351 and B.1.1.7 variants were reportedly recognized by nearly half of the unique spike-specific TCRs. Participants were mostly white British and included more females than males, and it was suggested by the authors that clonal diversity may have been underestimated. The 56-69-year group was small, and its depth increase did not reach significance, likely because of low power. Conclusions about previously exposed vaccinees are limited because only six or seven AZD1222 recipients were SARS-CoV-2 seropositive at baseline. Because no day 14 peak-response samples were available, repertoires were characterized only after the peak T cell response. Spike-specific TCR breadth and depth rose significantly after two AZD1222 doses compared with day 0 and with MenACWY recipients.

The CDR3 numbers 15 residues from cysteine through phenylalanine. The kept DNA is CDR3 alone, 45 bases in frame from the first base. V and J are truncated by 2 bases and 7 bases respectively, leaving an intervening sequence of 18 bases. Via the germline V gene, CDR1 is SGDLS and CDR2 YYNGEE. As regards this clone: What this receptor recognizes is not known. The input lacks base qualities; no much larger clone sits a single base away.

Sample time point, as interpreted from the label and publication: baseline before first vaccination. Samples from vaccinated people were obtained from the UK trials COV001 and COV002, which included a single-blind randomized controlled phase 2/3 trial of AZD1222 (ChAdOx1 nCoV-19) in healthy adults. For TCRbeta chain sequencing, PBMC samples from trial participants were taken at day 0 and at day 28 after the second dose. The CDR3 regions of human TCRbeta chains were analyzed by immunosequencing. The authors' analysis ran thus. Repertoire TCRs were matched against a reference library of SARS-CoV-2-specific TCRs generated with the MIRA antigen-specificity platform. Breadth was defined as the fraction of unique TCRs that were SARS-CoV-2-associated, and depth was defined as the fraction of total T cells that were SARS-CoV-2-associated. Each spike-specific TCR was assigned to its reactive spike region and to a CD4 or CD8 class using the MIRA data. Log10-transformed breadth and depth values were compared by one-way ANOVA with Sidak's multiple comparisons tests. Not all clones reach the TCRdb copy of this immuneACCESS table, which keeps in-frame sequences only. Checked studies attribute under half of the gap to unresolved V genes and leave the rest unexplained. The DNA gave D and trimming, while V, J and clone size come from that table. The sample data list about 94,000 clones, and approximately 91% of these were observed just once. The ten largest clones capture approximately 12% of the sample.

The starting material was peripheral blood, obtained on day 0 of AZD1222 vaccination. The receptor chain draws on TRBV9 and TRBJ1-2; a tentative D call is TRBD1 (5 bases match). This TCR derives from an adult in good health. The DNA sequence reads TGTGCCAGCAGCGTCAGTCCAGGGAGGAGGGGTGGCTACACCTTC. This codes for CASSVSPGRRGGYTF.